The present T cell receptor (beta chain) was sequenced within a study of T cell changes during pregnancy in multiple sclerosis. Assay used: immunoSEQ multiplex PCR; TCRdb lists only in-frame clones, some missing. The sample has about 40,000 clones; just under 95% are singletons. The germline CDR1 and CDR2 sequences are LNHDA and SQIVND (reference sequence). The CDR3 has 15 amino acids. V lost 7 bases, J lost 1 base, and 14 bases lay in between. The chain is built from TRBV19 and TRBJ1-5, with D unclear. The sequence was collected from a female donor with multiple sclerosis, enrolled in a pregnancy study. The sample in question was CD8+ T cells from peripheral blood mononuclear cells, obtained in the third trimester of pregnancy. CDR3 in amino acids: CASTTDEESNQPQHF. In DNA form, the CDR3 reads TGTGCCAGTACTACTGACGAGGAAAGCAATCAGCCCCAGCATTTT. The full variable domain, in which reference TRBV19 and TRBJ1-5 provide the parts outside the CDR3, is DGGITQSPKYLFRKEGQNVTLSCEQNLNHDAMYWYRQDPGQGLRLIYYSQIVNDFQKGDIAEGYSVSREKKESFPLTVTSAQKNPTAFYLCASTTDEESNQPQHFGDGTRLSIL.